This TCR beta chain was observed in a study of T cells expressing NK-cell markers. With UMIs, 5'RACE template switching was used to make TCR beta cDNA. Reanalyzing the 5' RACE reads, TCRdb keeps one entry per CDR3 protein, without DNA. This table holds about 400,000 distinct CDR3 sequences. Study-level findings and limits: No clear determination of HCMV specificity was made for expanded NKG2C+ T cell clones.

The V gene's germline CDR1 is LGHDT and CDR2 YNNKEL (reference sequence). The CDR3 covers 15 residues. Comment on this clonotype: Antigen: not known.

The origin of this receptor is a woman aged 45-65 years in good health. The chain couples TRBV3-1 to TRBJ2-2. The sample comprised blood T cells: a sorted CD56 or NKG2C T cell subset, CD4+ or CD8+ T cells, or bulk PBMC T cells (not recorded which). CDR3 residues: CASSLEQRSTGELFF.